The source of this T cell receptor (beta chain) is a study of blood T cell repertoires in COVID-19. J was trimmed by 3 bases and V by 4 bases; bases with no gene match: 11. Germline lookup yields CDR1 MGHDK and CDR2 SYGVNS. The CDR3 loop spans 18 amino acids. This clone was observed a handful of times. Libraries were prepared by immunoSEQ multiplex PCR; TCRdb keeps only in-frame clonotypes and omits some of them. The sample holds around 50,000 clones, roughly 90% seen once. This sequence joins TRBV25-1 and TRBJ2-7, with TRBD2 identical over 14 bases. Sequenced: peripheral blood. This TCR came from a human donor in a cohort sampled during active COVID-19. Here the CDR3 DNA reads TGTGCCAGCAGTGCAAATTTGGGACTAGCGGGGGAAATCTACGAGCAGTACTTC. As protein: CASSANLGLAGEIYEQYF.